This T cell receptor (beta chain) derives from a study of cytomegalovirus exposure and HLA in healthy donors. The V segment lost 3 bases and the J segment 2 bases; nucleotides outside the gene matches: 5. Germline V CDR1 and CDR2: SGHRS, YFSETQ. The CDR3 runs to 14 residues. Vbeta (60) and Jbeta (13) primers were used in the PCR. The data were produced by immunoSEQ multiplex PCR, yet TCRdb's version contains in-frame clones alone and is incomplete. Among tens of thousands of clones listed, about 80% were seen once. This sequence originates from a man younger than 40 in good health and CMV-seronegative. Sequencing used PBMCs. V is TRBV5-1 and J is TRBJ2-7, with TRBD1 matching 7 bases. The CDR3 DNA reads TGCGCCAGCAGCTCACCCGGGACAGCCTACGAGCAGTACTTC. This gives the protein CASSSPGTAYEQYF.